This T cell receptor (beta chain) was identified during a study of T cell changes during pregnancy in multiple sclerosis. CDR1 and CDR2 (germline): SGHRS, YFSETQ. The CDR3 runs to 15 residues. The trim removed 4 bases at V and 2 bases at J, leaving 7 bases unmatched. TCRdb's table, derived via immunoSEQ multiplex PCR, lists solely in-frame clones and lacks some. The repertoire includes more than 95,000 clones, around 93% of them detected once, and less than 1% sits in the top ten. The receptor was isolated from a female donor with multiple sclerosis, enrolled in a pregnancy study. The sequences come from peripheral blood, collected after pregnancy. This sequence joins TRBV5-1 and TRBJ2-3; 7 bases fit TRBD2. The CDR3 sequence: CASSLRLASTDTQYF. For the CDR3, the DNA is TGCGCCAGCAGCCTCCGACTAGCATCCACAGATACGCAGTATTTT. Combining the CDR3 with reference TRBV5-1 and TRBJ2-3 gives the whole variable domain KAGVTQTPRYLIKTRGQQVTLSCSPISGHRSVSWYQQTPGQGLQFLFEYFSETQRNKGNFPGRFSGRQFSNSRSEMNVSTLELGDSALYLCASSLRLASTDTQYFGPGTRLTVL.